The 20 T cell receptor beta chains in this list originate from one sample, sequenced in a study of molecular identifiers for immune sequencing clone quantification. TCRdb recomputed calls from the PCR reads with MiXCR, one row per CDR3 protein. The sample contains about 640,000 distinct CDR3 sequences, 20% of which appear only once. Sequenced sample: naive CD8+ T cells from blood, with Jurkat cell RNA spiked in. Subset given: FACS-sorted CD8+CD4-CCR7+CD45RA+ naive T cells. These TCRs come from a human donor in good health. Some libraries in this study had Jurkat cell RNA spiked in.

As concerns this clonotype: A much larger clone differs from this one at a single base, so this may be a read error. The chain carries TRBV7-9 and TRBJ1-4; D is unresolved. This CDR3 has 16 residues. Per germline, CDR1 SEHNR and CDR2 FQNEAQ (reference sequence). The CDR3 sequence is CASSSLSMGTNEKLSF. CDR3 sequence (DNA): TGTGCCAGCAGCTCCCTATCGATGGGTACTAATGAAAAACTGTCTTTT.

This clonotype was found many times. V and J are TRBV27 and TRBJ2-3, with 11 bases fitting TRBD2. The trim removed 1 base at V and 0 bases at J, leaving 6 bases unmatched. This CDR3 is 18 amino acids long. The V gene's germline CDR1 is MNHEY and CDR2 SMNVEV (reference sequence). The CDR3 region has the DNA TGTGCCAGCAGTTTATTAGGGACTAGCGGAACTAGCACAGATACGCAGTATTTT. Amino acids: CASSLLGTSGTSTDTQYF.

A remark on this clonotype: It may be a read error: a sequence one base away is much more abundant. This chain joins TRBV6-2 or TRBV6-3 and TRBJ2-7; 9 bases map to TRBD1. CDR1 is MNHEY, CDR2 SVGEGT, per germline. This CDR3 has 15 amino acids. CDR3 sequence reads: CASGYDGTGYYEQYF. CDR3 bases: TGTGCCAGCGGTTACGACGGGACAGGGTATTACGAGCAGTACTTC.

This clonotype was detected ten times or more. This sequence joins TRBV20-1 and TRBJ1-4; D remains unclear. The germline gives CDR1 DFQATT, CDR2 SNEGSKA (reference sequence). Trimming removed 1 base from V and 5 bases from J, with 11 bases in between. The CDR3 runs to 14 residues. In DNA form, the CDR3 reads TGCAGTGCTAGAGTCCCGGGGAAGAATGAAAAACTGTTTTTT. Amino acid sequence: CSARVPGKNEKLFF.

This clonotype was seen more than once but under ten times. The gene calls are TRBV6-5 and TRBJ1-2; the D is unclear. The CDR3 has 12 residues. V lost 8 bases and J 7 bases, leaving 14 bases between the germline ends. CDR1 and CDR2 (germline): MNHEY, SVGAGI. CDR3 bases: TGTGCCAGCGTGACAAGGGAGGGTGGCTACACCTTC. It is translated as CASVTREGGYTF.

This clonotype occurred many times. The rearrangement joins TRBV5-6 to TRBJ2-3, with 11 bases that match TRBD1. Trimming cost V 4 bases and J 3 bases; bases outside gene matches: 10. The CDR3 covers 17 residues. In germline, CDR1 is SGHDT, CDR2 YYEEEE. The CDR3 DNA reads TGTGCCAGCAGCCAGGGACAGGGGGTATATGATACAGATACGCAGTATTTT. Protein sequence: CASSQGQGVYDTDTQYF.

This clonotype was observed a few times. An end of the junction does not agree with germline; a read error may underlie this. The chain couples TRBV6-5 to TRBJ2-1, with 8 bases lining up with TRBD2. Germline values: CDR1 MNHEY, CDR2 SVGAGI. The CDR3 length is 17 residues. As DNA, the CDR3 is TGTGCCAGCAGTCACACTCCTCCGGGGGGGTTGTACAATGAGCAGTCCTTC. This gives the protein CASSHTPPGGLYNEQSF.

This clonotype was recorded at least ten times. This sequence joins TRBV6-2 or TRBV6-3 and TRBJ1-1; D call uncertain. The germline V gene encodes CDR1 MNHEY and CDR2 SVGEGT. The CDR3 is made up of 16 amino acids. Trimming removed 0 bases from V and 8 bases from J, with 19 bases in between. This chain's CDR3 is CASSYSIPVGETEAFF. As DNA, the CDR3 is TGTGCCAGCAGTTACTCGATTCCCGTTGGGGAAACAGAAGCTTTCTTT.

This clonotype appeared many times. CDR3 coding DNA: TGCAGCGTTGTTGCGGGGGATGAAAAACTGTTTTTT. Translating it yields CSVVAGDEKLFF. V gene TRBV29-1 combines with J gene TRBJ1-4, with D possibly TRBD1 on 5 matching bases. This CDR3 spans 12 amino acids. V lost 4 bases, J lost 6 bases, and 9 bases lay in between. CDR1 and CDR2 from the germline V gene are SQVTM and ANQGSEA.

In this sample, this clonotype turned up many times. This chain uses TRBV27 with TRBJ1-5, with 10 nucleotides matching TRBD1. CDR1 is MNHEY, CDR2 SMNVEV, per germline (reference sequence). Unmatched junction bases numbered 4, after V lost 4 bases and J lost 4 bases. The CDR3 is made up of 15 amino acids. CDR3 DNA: TGTGCCAGCAGTTATGGGACAGGGGAGAATCAGCCCCAGCATTTT. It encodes CASSYGTGENQPQHF.

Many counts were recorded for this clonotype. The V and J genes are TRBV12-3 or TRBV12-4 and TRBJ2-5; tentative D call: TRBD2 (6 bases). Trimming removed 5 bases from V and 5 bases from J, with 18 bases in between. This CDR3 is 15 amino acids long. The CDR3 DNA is TGTGCCAGCAGTCCCCCAGCGGGTAAATGGGAGACCCAGTACTTC. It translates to CASSPPAGKWETQYF.

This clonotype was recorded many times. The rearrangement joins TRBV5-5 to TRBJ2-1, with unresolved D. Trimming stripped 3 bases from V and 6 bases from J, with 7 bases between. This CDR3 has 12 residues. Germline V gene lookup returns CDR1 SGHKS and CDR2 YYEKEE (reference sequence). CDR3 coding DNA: TGTGCCAGCAGCTCCCAGGCCAATGAGCAGTTCTTC. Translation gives CASSSQANEQFF.

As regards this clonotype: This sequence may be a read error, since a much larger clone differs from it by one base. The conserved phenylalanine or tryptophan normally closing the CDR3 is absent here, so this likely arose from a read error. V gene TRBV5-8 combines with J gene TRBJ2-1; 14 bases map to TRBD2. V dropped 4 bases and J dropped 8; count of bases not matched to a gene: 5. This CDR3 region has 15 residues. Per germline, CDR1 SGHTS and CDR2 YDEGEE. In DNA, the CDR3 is TGTGCCAGCAGCAGCGGGACTAGCGGGAGCGATGAGCAGTTCTCC. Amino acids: CASSSGTSGSDEQFS.

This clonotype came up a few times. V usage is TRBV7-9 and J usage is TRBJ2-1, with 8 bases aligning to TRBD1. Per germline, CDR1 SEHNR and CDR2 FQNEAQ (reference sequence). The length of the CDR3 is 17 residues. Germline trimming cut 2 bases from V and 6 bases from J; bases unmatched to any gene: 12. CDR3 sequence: CASSLFRGLGPSNEQFF. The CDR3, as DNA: TGTGCCAGCAGCTTATTCAGGGGGCTTGGCCCTTCCAATGAGCAGTTCTTC. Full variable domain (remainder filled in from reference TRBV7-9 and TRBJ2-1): DTGVSQNPRHKITKRGQNVTFRCDPISEHNRLYWYRQTLGQGPEFLTYFQNEAQLEKSRLLSDRFSAERPKGSFSTLEIQRTEQGDSAMYLCASSLFRGLGPSNEQFFGPGTRLTVL.

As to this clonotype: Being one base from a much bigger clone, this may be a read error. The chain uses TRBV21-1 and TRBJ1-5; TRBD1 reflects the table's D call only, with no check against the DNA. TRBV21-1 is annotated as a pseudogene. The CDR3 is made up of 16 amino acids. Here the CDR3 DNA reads TGTGCCAGCAGCGGTATCCGGGACGGTGAGAATCAGCCCCAGCATTTT. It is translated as CASSGIRDGENQPQHF.

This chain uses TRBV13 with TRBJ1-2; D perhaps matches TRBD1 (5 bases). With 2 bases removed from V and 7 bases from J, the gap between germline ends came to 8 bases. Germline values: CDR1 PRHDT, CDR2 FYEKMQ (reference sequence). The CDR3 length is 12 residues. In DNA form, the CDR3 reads TGTGCCAGCAGCTTATCCAGGGCTGGCTACACCTTC. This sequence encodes CASSLSRAGYTF.

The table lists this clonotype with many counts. CDR3 in DNA: TGTGCCAGCAGTCCACTTGCGGGAGGACTAAGCTACGAGCAGTACTTC. Its protein product is CASSPLAGGLSYEQYF. The rearrangement joins TRBV6-5 to TRBJ2-7; 8 positions match TRBD2. The V segment lost 5 bases and the J segment 3 bases; nucleotides outside the gene matches: 12. The CDR3 covers 16 residues. Germline lookup yields CDR1 MNHEY and CDR2 SVGAGI.

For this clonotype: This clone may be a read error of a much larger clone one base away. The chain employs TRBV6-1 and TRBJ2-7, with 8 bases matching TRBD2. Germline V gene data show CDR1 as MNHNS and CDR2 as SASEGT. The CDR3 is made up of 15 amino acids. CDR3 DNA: TGTGCCGGCAGTGGTGGCAGCGGGAGTCTCTACGAGCAGTACTTC. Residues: CAGSGGSGSLYEQYF.

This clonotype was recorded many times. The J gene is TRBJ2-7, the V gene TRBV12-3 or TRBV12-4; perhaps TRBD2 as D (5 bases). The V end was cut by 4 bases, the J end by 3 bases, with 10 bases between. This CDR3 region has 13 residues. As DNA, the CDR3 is TGTGCCAGCAGTTCACCCGGGGACTACGAGCAGTACTTC. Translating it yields CASSSPGDYEQYF.

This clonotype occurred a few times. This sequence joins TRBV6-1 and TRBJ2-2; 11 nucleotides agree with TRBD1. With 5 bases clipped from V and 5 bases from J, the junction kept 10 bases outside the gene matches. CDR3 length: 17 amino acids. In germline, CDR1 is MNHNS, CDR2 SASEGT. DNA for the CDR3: TGTGCCAGCAGTCCACTAAGGGGACAGGGGGGAACCGGGGAGCTGTTTTTT. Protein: CASSPLRGQGGTGELFF.